These 11 T cell receptor beta chains came from one sample sequenced in a study of T cells after yellow fever vaccination. TCRdb reanalysed the 5' RACE reads using MiXCR and keeps one entry per CDR3 protein. The sample lists 450,000 to 650,000 distinct CDR3 sequences, just over 20% seen once, with roughly a sixth in the top ten. The sequencing here drew on PBMCs, taken roughly 20 days after the first yellow fever vaccination. These receptors all come from a man aged 18 to 30 who received the YFV17D yellow fever vaccine.

This sequence joins TRBV5-1 and TRBJ2-1; D is perhaps TRBD1 (6 bases). In germline, CDR1 is SGHRS, CDR2 YFSETQ. The CDR3 is 13 amino acids. V lost 4 bases and J lost 10, with 15 bases in between. As DNA, the CDR3 is TGCGCCAGCAGCGTGAACCAGGGGAGCGAGCAGTTCTTC. Protein product: CASSVNQGSEQFF.

This sequence joins TRBV4-3 and TRBJ2-5, with D tentatively TRBD2 (5 bases). Per germline, CDR1 LGHNA and CDR2 YSLEER. V was trimmed by 1 base and J by 2 bases, leaving 11 bases between them. The CDR3 has 15 amino acids. CDR3 region: CASSQGSAGQETQYF. CDR3 in DNA: TGCGCCAGCAGCCAAGGTAGCGCTGGGCAAGAGACCCAGTACTTC.

The rearrangement uses TRBV27 and TRBJ2-6, with D possibly being TRBD2 (7 bases). Per the germline V gene, CDR1 is MNHEY and CDR2 is SMNVEV (reference sequence). V was trimmed by 2 bases and J by 2 bases, leaving 13 bases between them. The CDR3 has 17 residues. CDR3 coding DNA: TGTGCCAGCAGTTTAGGGGAGGGGGGCGCTGGGGCCAACGTCCTGACTTTC. This gives the protein CASSLGEGGAGANVLTF.

The chain links TRBV5-1 to TRBJ1-6, with a weak D call TRBD1 (6 bases). V was pared by 0 bases and J by 2 bases, with 18 bases between. Germline V CDR1 and CDR2: SGHRS, YFSETQ. CDR3 length: 19 residues. CDR3 DNA sequence: TGCGCCAGCAGCTTGGCGGGGGACAATCAAGTCCCCTATAATTCACCCCTCCACTTT. Translated, it gives CASSLAGDNQVPYNSPLHF.

This clonotype has more than one count but fewer than ten. The chain links TRBV12-3 or TRBV12-4 to TRBJ1-6; D may be TRBD1 (5 bases). This CDR3 spans 14 amino acids. Trimming pared 3 bases from V and 7 bases from J, leaving 10 bases between. CDR3: CASSLAGFNSPLHF. The CDR3 bases are TGTGCCAGCAGTTTGGCAGGGTTCAATTCACCCCTCCACTTT.

The chain employs TRBV20-1 and TRBJ2-2, with D uncertain. The V gene lost 0 bases and the J gene lost 1 base, with 12 bases spanning the gap. The V gene's germline CDR1 is DFQATT and CDR2 SNEGSKA (reference sequence). The length of the CDR3 is 16 residues. Here the CDR3 DNA reads TGCAGTGCTAGAGATAGGGTCGGCCTGAACACCGGGGAGCTGTTTTTT. Its translation: CSARDRVGLNTGELFF.

This clonotype has more than one count but fewer than ten. The CDR3 bases are TGTGCCAGCAGCCAATATAAAAGCTCCTACAATGAGCAGTTCTTC. Amino acids: CASSQYKSSYNEQFF. The chain combines TRBV14 with TRBJ2-1; D gene unclear. The CDR3 contains 15 residues. Deletions cut 2 bases from V and 0 bases from J, with 8 bases between. The germline V gene has CDR1 SGHDN and CDR2 FVKESK.

This clonotype was seen a few times. CDR3 region: CASSLTGWYEQYF. The CDR3 DNA sequence: TGTGCCAGCAGCTTGACAGGGTGGTACGAGCAGTACTTC. The chain has TRBV7-8 and TRBJ2-7, with 7 bases identical to TRBD1. The V gene end was trimmed by 3 bases and the J gene end by 4 bases; junction bases not matched to a gene: 3. This CDR3 has 13 residues. Germline V lookup: CDR1 SGHVS, CDR2 FQNEAQ.

CDR3 in amino acids: CASTPRDRAPPYTGELFF. The CDR3 bases are TGTGCCAGCACGCCTAGGGACAGGGCACCACCCTACACCGGGGAGCTGTTTTTT. The chain is built from TRBV11-1 and TRBJ2-2; TRBD1 aligns across 9 bases. The CDR3 is 18 residues long. V lost 7 bases and J lost 3; bases outside the gene matches: 15. The germline V gene encodes CDR1 SGHAT and CDR2 FQDESV (reference sequence).

The rearrangement links TRBV10-3 to TRBJ2-7, with TRBD1 matching over 8 bases. V dropped 5 bases and J dropped 7; count of bases not matched to a gene: 4. The CDR3 loop spans 12 amino acids. Germline V gene lookup returns CDR1 ENHRY and CDR2 SYGVKD. The CDR3 region has the DNA TGTGCCATCAGTCAGGGGGCAGAGGAGCAGTACTTC. Translating it yields CAISQGAEEQYF.

This clonotype was recorded at least ten times. This chain links TRBV20-1 with TRBJ2-1; a weak D match, TRBD2 (7 bases). Germline CDR1 reads DFQATT; CDR2 reads SNEGSKA (reference sequence). Between the trimmed V and J ends, which lost 0 bases and 1 base, there was a span of 10 bases. The CDR3 runs 15 residues. CDR3 loop: CSARDRGASYNEQFF. In DNA form, the CDR3 reads TGCAGTGCTAGAGATCGGGGGGCGTCCTACAATGAGCAGTTCTTC.